This T cell receptor beta chain derives from a study of blood T cells in healthy people across ages. PCR was performed a second time for about 6 to 12 cycles using a sample-barcoded 5' primer and a J-beta primer mix. MiXCR, applied by TCRdb to the 5' RACE reads, yields one record per CDR3 protein. The sample yields 1,500,000 or so distinct CDR3 sequences, less than 45% seen once. The germline gives CDR1 ENHRY, CDR2 SYGVKD. Trimming stripped 2 bases from V and 0 bases from J, with 13 bases between. CDR3 length: 16 amino acids. Sequencing used blood. The sequence derives from a woman between 18 and 29 years old in good health. V gene TRBV10-3 combines with J gene TRBJ1-1; a weak D match, TRBD1 (5 bases). CDR3 region: CAISEPQGRVNTEAFF. The CDR3 DNA sequence: TGTGCCATCAGTGAGCCTCAGGGTAGGGTGAACACTGAAGCTTTCTTT.